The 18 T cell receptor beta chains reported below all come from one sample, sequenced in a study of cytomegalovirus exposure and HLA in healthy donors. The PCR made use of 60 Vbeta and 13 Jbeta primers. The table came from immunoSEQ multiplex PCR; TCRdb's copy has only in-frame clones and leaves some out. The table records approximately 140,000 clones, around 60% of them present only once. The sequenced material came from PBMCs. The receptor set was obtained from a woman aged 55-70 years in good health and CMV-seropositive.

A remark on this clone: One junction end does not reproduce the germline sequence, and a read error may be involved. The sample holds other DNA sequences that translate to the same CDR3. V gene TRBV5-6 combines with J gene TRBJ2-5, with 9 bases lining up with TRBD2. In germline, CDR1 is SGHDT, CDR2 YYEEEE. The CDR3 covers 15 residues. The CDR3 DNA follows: TGTGCTAGCAGCTTGCTTAGCGGGAGTAGAGAGACCCAGTACTTC. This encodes CASSLLSGSRETQYF. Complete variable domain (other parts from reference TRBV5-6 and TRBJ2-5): DAGVTQSPTHLIKTRGQQVTLRCSPKSGHDTVSWYQQALGQGPQFIFQYYEEEERQRGNFPDRFSGHQFPNYSSELNVNALLLGDSALYLCASSLLSGSRETQYFGPGTRLLVL.

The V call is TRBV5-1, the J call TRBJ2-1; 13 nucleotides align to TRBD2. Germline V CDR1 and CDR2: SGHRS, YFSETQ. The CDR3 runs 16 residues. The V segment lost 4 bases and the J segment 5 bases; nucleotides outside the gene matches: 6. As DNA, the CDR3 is TGCGCCAGCAGCGGCGGACTAGCGGGAGCCCACAATGAGCAGTTCTTC. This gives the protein CASSGGLAGAHNEQFF.

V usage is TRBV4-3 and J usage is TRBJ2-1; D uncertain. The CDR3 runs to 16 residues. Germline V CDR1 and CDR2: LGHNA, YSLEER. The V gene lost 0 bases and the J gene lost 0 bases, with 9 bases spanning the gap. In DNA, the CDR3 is TGCGCCAGCAGCCAAGAGCCGGAGAGCTCCTACAATGAGCAGTTCTTC. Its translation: CASSQEPESSYNEQFF.

The CDR3 region has the DNA TGTGCCAGCAGTGAAGTCAGATACCAAGAGACCCAGTACTTC. It specifies CASSEVRYQETQYF. The rearrangement uses TRBV6-1 and TRBJ2-5, with D unclear. The CDR3 extends over 14 amino acids. Trimming left V 1 base short and J 0 bases short, with 6 bases between. CDR1 is MNHNS and CDR2 is SASEGT in the germline V gene.

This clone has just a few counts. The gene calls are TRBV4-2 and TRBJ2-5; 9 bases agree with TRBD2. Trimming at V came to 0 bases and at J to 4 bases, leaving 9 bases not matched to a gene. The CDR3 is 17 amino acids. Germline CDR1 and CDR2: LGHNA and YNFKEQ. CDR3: CASSQDMASGTLETQYF. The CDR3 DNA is TGTGCCAGCAGCCAAGATATGGCTAGCGGGACTCTAGAGACCCAGTACTTC.

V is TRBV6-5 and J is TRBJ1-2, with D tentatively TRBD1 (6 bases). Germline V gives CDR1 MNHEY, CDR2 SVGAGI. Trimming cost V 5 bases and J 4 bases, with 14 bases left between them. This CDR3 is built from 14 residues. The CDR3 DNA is TGTGCCAGCAGTGTAGGGGACATAAGCTATGGCTACACCTTC. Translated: CASSVGDISYGYTF.

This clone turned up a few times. For the CDR3, the DNA is TGTGCCAGCAGCCAACGAGGGACTAGCGGCTTGACGGATGAGCAGTTCTTC. It codes for CASSQRGTSGLTDEQFF. V is TRBV5-5 and J is TRBJ2-1; 11 nucleotides line up with TRBD2. CDR1 and CDR2 from the germline V gene are SGHKS and YYEKEE (reference sequence). This CDR3 is 17 amino acids long. The ends lost 4 bases at V and 8 bases at J; junction bases unmatched: 14.

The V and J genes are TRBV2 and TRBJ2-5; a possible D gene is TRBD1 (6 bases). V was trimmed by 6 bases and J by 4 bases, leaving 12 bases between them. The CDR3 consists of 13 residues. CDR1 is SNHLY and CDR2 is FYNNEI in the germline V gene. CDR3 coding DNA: TGTGCCAGCAGGACCGGGACACGAGAGACCCAGTACTTC. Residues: CASRTGTRETQYF.

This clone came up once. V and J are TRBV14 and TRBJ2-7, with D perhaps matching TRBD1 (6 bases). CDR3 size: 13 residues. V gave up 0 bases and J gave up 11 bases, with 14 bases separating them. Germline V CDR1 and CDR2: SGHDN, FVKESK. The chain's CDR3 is CASSQDIGGRKYF. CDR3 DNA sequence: TGTGCCAGCAGCCAAGATATAGGGGGAAGGAAGTACTTC.

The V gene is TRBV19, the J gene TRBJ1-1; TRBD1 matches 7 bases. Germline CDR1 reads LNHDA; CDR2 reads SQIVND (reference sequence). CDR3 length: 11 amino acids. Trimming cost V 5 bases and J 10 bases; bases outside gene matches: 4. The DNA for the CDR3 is TGTGCCAGTAGTGACACAGGGGTAGCTTTCTTT. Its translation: CASSDTGVAFF.

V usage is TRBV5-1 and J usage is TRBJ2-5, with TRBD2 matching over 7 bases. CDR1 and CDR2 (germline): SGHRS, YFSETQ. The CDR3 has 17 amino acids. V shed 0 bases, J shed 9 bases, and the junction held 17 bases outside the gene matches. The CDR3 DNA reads TGCGCCAGCAGCTTGGACCCCCTATTGCGGGGCCGGGGGGCCCAGTACTTC. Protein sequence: CASSLDPLLRGRGAQYF.

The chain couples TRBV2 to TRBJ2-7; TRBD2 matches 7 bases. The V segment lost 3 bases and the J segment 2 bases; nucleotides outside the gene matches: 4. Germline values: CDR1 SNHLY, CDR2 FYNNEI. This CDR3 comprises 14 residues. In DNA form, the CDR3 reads TGTGCCAGCAGTGAGGCTAGCGGTCCCTACGAGCAGTACTTC. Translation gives CASSEASGPYEQYF. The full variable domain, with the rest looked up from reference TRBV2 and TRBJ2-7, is EPEVTQTPSHQVTQMGQEVILRCVPISNHLYFYWYRQILGQKVEFLVSFYNNEISEKSEIFDDQFSVERPDGSNFTLKIRSTKLEDSAMYFCASSEASGPYEQYFGPGTRLTVT.

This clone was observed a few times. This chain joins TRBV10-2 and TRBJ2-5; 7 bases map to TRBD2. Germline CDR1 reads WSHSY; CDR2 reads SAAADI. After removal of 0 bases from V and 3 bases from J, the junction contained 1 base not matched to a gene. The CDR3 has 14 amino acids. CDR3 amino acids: CASSESLAKETQYF. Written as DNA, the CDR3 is TGCGCCAGCAGTGAGTCACTAGCGAAAGAGACCCAGTACTTC.

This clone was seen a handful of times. CDR3 loop: CASSPSGSSDEQFF. CDR3 in DNA: TGTGCCAGCAGTCCCAGCGGGAGTAGCGATGAGCAGTTCTTC. The V call is TRBV6-4, the J call TRBJ2-1; 8 nucleotides align to TRBD2. This CDR3 region has 14 residues. The trim removed 5 bases at V and 8 bases at J, leaving 8 bases unmatched. From germline, CDR1 is MRHNA and CDR2 SNTAGT.

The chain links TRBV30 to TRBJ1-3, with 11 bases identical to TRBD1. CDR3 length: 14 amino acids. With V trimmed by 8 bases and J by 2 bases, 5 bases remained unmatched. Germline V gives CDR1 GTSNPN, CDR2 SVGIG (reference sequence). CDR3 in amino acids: CAAGQGATGNTIYF. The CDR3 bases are TGTGCCGCCGGACAGGGGGCGACTGGAAACACCATATATTTT.

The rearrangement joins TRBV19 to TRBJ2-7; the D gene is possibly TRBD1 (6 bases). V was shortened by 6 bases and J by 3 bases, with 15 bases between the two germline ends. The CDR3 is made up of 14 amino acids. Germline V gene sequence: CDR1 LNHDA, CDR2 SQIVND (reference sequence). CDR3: CASSPSTGDYEQYF. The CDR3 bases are TGTGCCAGTAGCCCCTCGACAGGAGACTACGAGCAGTACTTC.

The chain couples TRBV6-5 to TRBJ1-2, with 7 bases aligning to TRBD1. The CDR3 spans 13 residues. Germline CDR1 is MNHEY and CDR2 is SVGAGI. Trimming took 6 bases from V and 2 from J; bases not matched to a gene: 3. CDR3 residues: CASRVTGNYGYTF. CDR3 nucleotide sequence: TGTGCCAGCAGGGTGACAGGGAACTATGGCTACACCTTC.

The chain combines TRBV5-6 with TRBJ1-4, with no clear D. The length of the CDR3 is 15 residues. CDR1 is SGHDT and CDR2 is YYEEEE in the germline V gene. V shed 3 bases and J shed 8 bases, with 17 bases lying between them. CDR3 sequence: CASSSRGFGEEKLFF. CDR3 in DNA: TGTGCCAGCAGCTCTCGAGGGTTCGGAGAGGAAAAACTGTTTTTT.